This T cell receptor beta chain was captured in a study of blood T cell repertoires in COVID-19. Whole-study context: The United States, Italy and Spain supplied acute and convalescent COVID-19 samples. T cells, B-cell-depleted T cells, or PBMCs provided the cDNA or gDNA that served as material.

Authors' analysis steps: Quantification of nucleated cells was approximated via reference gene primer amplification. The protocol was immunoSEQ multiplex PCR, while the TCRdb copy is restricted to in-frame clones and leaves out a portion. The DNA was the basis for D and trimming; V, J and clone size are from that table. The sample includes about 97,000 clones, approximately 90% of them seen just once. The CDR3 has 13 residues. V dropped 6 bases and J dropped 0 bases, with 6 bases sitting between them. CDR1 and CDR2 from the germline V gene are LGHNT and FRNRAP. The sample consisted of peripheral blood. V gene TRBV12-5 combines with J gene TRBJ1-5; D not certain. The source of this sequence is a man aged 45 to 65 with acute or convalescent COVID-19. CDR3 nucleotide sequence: TGTGCTAGTGGCCACAATAGCAATCAGCCCCAGCATTTT. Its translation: CASGHNSNQPQHF.